This TCR beta chain appears in the sequencing data of a study of identical twins (dated by TCRdb to about 2016). For the wider study: To test whether fetal clonotypes persist, the study used deep sequencing on TCR alpha and beta repertoires from monozygotic twins, unrelated adults of various ages, and cord blood. To rule out contamination, the twin experiments were replicated at different times with different library preparation protocols.

Only healthy Caucasian donors were included. This clonotype was recorded at least ten times. This clone's antigen is unknown. No base quality information exists; no much larger clone differs at one position. The CDR3, cysteine through phenylalanine, is 16 amino acids long. Only the CDR3 region is kept as DNA, spanning 48 bases read in frame from base 1. From a lookup of the germline V gene, CDR1 and CDR2 are MGHRA and YSYEKL. The V and J ends are trimmed by 3 bases and 2 bases, leaving 17 bases between them. The library came from 5' RACE. The instrument was an Illumina HiSeq 2000. Template switching introduced a universal primer binding site; the final cDNA contained a unique molecular identifier, enabling accurate counting of TCR cDNA molecules. Specific primers in the conserved constant-segment region were used to synthesize first-strand cDNA for the TCR alpha and beta chains. To control for contamination, every cDNA library was double barcoded, receiving both a SMART-Mk sample barcode and Illumina barcodes. Two successive PCR steps introduced TruSeq adapter sequences along with Illumina sample barcodes. The TCR alpha and beta cDNA libraries were sequenced on the Illumina HiSeq platform using custom primers. Per the authors' processing: MiGEC was used to process raw reads and extract unique molecular identifiers, and MiXCR was used to find CDR3 positions. For each individual, recombination models were inferred using an EM algorithm with the repgenHMM and IGoR tools. The tcR package in R was used for shared clonotype analysis, with sharing normalized by the product of cloneset sizes. To study raw recombination free of thymic and clonal selection effects, out-of-frame nonproductive sequences were analyzed. TCRdb ran its own pipeline on the public reads, namely fastp trimming at Q25 and MiXCR clone calling, and kept in-frame beta chains. Entries are consolidated by CDR3 protein sequence, retaining the most common genes and DNA. The V and J calls reflect TCRdb's pipeline rather than the authors' work. A total of some 1,700,000 distinct CDR3 sequences appear in this sample, around 33% of them only once. The ten largest clones take up 0.27% of the sample.

What the work shows at the level of the full study, not this receptor alone: The excess sharing between twins in beta out-of-frame sequences was weaker because fewer shared sequences reduced the signal-to-noise ratio. Fewer insertions were carried by abundant cord blood beta clonotypes; a weaker similar trend was observed in young adult naive repertoires, while no such trend was observed in memory repertoires. Because the same donors could not be followed over many years, the conclusions depended on cross-sectional statistical analysis. In monozygotic twins, out-of-frame TCR alpha sharing was systematically underestimated by recombination models, although the models agreed with sharing between unrelated individuals. Out-of-frame TCR alpha sequences shared between twins showed an excess of low generation-probability sequences compared with coincidental sharing between unrelated individuals. Invariant T cells such as MAIT and iNKT could partly confound zero-insertion analyses, though diverse VJ usage argued against this for most clonotypes.

This clonotype was sampled from a newborn girl in good health. The chain employs TRBV4-1 and TRBJ2-7; the D region possibly corresponds to TRBD2 (5 bases align). Sequencing input: cord blood. Read as DNA, the sequence is TGCGCCAGCAGCCACGGAGGACTTCAGAATCCCTACGAGCAGTACTTC. This translates into CASSHGGLQNPYEQYF.